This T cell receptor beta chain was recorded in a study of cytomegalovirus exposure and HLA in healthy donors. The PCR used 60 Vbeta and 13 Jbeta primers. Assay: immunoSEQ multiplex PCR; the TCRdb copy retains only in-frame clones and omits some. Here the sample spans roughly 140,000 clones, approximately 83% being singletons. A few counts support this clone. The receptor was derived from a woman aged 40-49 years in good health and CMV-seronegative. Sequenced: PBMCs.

The DNA for the CDR3 is TGTGCCAGCAGTCCCAGGGTGAGGCAGCCCCAGCATTTT. Protein: CASSPRVRQPQHF. This chain connects TRBV6-5 to TRBJ1-5; a weak D match, TRBD1 (5 bases). Looked up from germline, CDR1 is MNHEY and CDR2 is SVGAGI. The CDR3 runs to 13 residues. V lost 5 bases and J 7 bases, leaving 12 bases between the germline ends.